Below, 24 T cell receptor beta chains from the same sample are listed, as sequenced in a study of blood T cell repertoires in COVID-19. TCRdb's table, derived via immunoSEQ multiplex PCR, lists solely in-frame clones and lacks some. The sample comprises about 270,000 clones, more than 75% of which are singletons, and 2% to 3% rests with the top ten. Sequenced input: peripheral blood. These receptors were taken from a woman in her 50s with acute or convalescent COVID-19.

This rearrangement joins TRBV3-1 (or the pseudogene TRBV3-2) to TRBJ2-2, with 10 bases lining up with TRBD2. This CDR3 has 17 residues. After removal of 1 base from V and 6 bases from J, the junction contained 8 bases not matched to a gene. The germline V gene encodes CDR1 LGHDT and CDR2 YNNKEL (reference sequence). Here the CDR3 DNA reads TGTGCCAGCAGCCAAGGCCCTAGCGGGAGTTTCTCCGGGGAGCTGTTTTTT. It specifies CASSQGPSGSFSGELFF.

This chain connects TRBV19 to TRBJ2-1; D remains ambiguous. Germline V gene sequence: CDR1 LNHDA, CDR2 SQIVND (reference sequence). The germline V and J ends were trimmed by 3 bases and 0 bases, with 9 bases remaining between them. This CDR3 contains 15 residues. The CDR3 protein is CASSIEDSSYNEQFF. The CDR3 DNA sequence: TGTGCCAGTAGTATCGAGGATAGCTCCTACAATGAGCAGTTCTTC. Together with reference TRBV19 and TRBJ2-1, the CDR3 gives the full variable domain: DGGITQSPKYLFRKEGQNVTLSCEQNLNHDAMYWYRQDPGQGLRLIYYSQIVNDFQKGDIAEGYSVSREKKESFPLTVTSAQKNPTAFYLCASSIEDSSYNEQFFGPGTRLTVL.

V gene TRBV18 combines with J gene TRBJ2-1, with 12 positions matching TRBD2. V was clipped by 3 bases and J by 7 bases; unmatched bases: 10. Per germline, CDR1 KGHSH and CDR2 LQKENI. The CDR3 loop spans 17 amino acids. The CDR3 nucleotides read TGTGCCAGCTCACCGTACACTAGCGGGAGGATGGGGAATGAGCAGTTCTTC. The encoded protein is CASSPYTSGRMGNEQFF. The entire variable domain, with the rest obtained from reference TRBV18 and TRBJ2-1, is as follows: NAGVMQNPRHLVRRRGQEARLRCSPMKGHSHVYWYRQLPEEGLKFMVYLQKENIIDESGMPKERFSAEFPKEGPSILRIQQVVRGDSAAYFCASSPYTSGRMGNEQFFGPGTRLTVL.

The V call is TRBV28, the J call TRBJ2-1; D uncertain. The CDR3 is 13 amino acids. Per the germline V gene, CDR1 is MDHEN and CDR2 is SYDVKM. Trimming left V 5 bases short and J 8 bases short, with 13 bases between. The CDR3 bases are TGTGCCAGCAGTCCGTTTGGCACCCATGAGCAGTTCTTC. Translation gives CASSPFGTHEQFF.

The gene calls are TRBV4-1 and TRBJ2-3; 8 bases align to TRBD2. Trimming removed 1 base from V and 6 bases from J; junction bases left unmatched: 12. The CDR3 loop spans 17 amino acids. Germline V gene sequence: CDR1 MGHRA, CDR2 YSYEKL. The CDR3 protein is CASSQGGRRTSGDTQYF. CDR3 nucleotide sequence: TGCGCCAGCAGCCAAGGCGGGAGGCGTACCAGCGGGGATACGCAGTATTTT.

The V and J genes are TRBV7-3 and TRBJ2-2; the match to TRBD2 covers 8 bases. The trim removed 1 base at V and 1 base at J, leaving 5 bases unmatched. The CDR3 loop spans 17 amino acids. Looked up from germline, CDR1 is SGHTA and CDR2 is FQGTGA. CDR3 region: CASSLRGLAKNTGELFF. CDR3 nucleotides: TGTGCCAGCAGCTTAAGAGGACTAGCTAAGAACACCGGGGAGCTGTTTTTT.

The chain combines TRBV27 with TRBJ2-1; perhaps TRBD1 as D (7 bases). Germline loops: CDR1 MNHEY, CDR2 SMNVEV (reference sequence). This CDR3 spans 17 amino acids. Deletions cut 6 bases from V and 4 bases from J, with 22 bases between. The CDR3 reads CASRGTMRRGLYNEQFF. The CDR3 region has the DNA TGTGCCAGCAGGGGAACGATGAGGAGGGGGCTTTACAATGAGCAGTTCTTC.

As regards this clone: Other nucleotide sequences from this sample produce the same CDR3. CDR3 protein: CASSSTGGRNTEAFF. The CDR3 DNA follows: TGCGCCAGCAGCTCGACTGGGGGGAGGAACACTGAAGCTTTCTTT. V is TRBV5-1 and J is TRBJ1-1, with D possibly being TRBD1 (5 bases). The CDR3 sequence is 15 residues long. The V gene lost 3 bases and the J gene lost 1 base, with 13 bases spanning the gap. Germline values: CDR1 SGHRS, CDR2 YFSETQ.

The V and J genes are TRBV27 and TRBJ2-7; 11 bases align to TRBD1. The CDR3 is 14 residues long. Germline V gene sequence: CDR1 MNHEY, CDR2 SMNVEV (reference sequence). V lost 6 bases to trimming and J lost 2 bases; unmatched junction nucleotides: 3. CDR3 in amino acids: CASRVDRGPYEQYF. CDR3 bases: TGTGCCAGCAGGGTGGACAGGGGGCCCTACGAGCAGTACTTC.

V usage is TRBV5-6 and J usage is TRBJ2-7, with TRBD2 matching 13 bases. Germline V gives CDR1 SGHDT, CDR2 YYEEEE. V dropped 6 bases and J dropped 2; count of bases not matched to a gene: 2. The CDR3 totals 14 residues. The CDR3 DNA reads TGTGCCAGCATGACTAGCGGGAGGACCTACGAGCAGTACTTC. Amino acid sequence: CASMTSGRTYEQYF.

The rearrangement uses TRBV6-5 and TRBJ2-2, with 9 positions matching TRBD1. This CDR3 region has 14 residues. The V segment lost 8 bases and the J segment 3 bases; nucleotides outside the gene matches: 4. Germline V CDR1 and CDR2: MNHEY, SVGAGI. CDR3 region: CASGGQGDTGELFF. The CDR3 nucleotides are TGTGCCAGCGGGGGACAGGGAGACACCGGGGAGCTGTTTTTT.

The chain recombines TRBV3-1 (or the pseudogene TRBV3-2) with TRBJ1-4; TRBD1 matches 8 bases. There are 15 residues in the CDR3. V trimming: 0 bases; J trimming: 8 bases; junction bases outside the gene matches: 5. Germline V lookup: CDR1 LGHDT, CDR2 YNNKEL (reference sequence). The CDR3 region is CASSQDLTGVEKLFF. The CDR3 DNA reads as TGTGCCAGCAGCCAAGATCTGACAGGGGTGGAAAAACTGTTTTTT.

V is TRBV3-1 (or the pseudogene TRBV3-2) and J is TRBJ2-7; no clear D. V was clipped by 3 bases and J by 0 bases, with 9 bases between them. Germline CDR1 and CDR2: LGHDT and YNNKEL (reference sequence). The CDR3 spans 14 residues. This CDR3 reads CASSQMEFSYEQYF. The DNA for the CDR3 is TGTGCCAGCAGCCAGATGGAGTTCTCCTACGAGCAGTACTTC.

The V and J genes are TRBV28 and TRBJ1-6; no clear D. V gave up 3 bases and J gave up 10 bases, with 4 bases separating them. In germline, CDR1 is MDHEN, CDR2 SYDVKM. This CDR3 contains 11 residues. CDR3 sequence reads: CASSFRSPLHF. Here the CDR3 DNA reads TGTGCCAGCAGTTTTCGGTCACCCCTCCACTTT. Looking up the rest from reference TRBV28 and TRBJ1-6 gives the full variable domain: DVKVTQSSRYLVKRTGEKVFLECVQDMDHENMFWYRQDPGLGLRLIYFSYDVKMKEKGDIPEGYSVSREKKERFSLILESASTNQTSMYLCASSFRSPLHFGNGTRLTVT.

The chain employs TRBV4-1 and TRBJ2-1; 7 bases match TRBD1. The CDR3 length is 16 residues. V shed 1 base, J shed 4 bases, and the junction held 7 bases outside the gene matches. Germline V lookup: CDR1 MGHRA, CDR2 YSYEKL. In nucleotides, the CDR3 is TGCGCCAGCAGCCAAGCAGACAGGGCCTTATACAATGAGCAGTTCTTC. As protein: CASSQADRALYNEQFF.

This clone has only a few counts. This chain uses TRBV2 with TRBJ1-5; no definite D call. The CDR3 is 15 residues long. V lost 5 bases, J lost 2 bases, and 13 bases lay in between. The V gene's germline CDR1 is SNHLY and CDR2 FYNNEI. The CDR3 DNA sequence: TGTGCCAGCAGTATGCGAGGGTTGGGCAATCAGCCCCAGCATTTT. Amino acids: CASSMRGLGNQPQHF.

This rearrangement joins TRBV7-6 to TRBJ2-1, with TRBD2 matching over 11 bases. V dropped 4 bases and J dropped 0; count of bases not matched to a gene: 5. This CDR3 is built from 17 residues. Per germline, CDR1 SGHVS and CDR2 FNYEAQ. As DNA, the CDR3 is TGTGCCAGCAGCTCCAGACTAGCGGGAAGCTCCTACAATGAGCAGTTCTTC. This sequence encodes CASSSRLAGSSYNEQFF.

The chain carries TRBV11-2 and TRBJ2-7; TRBD2 aligns across 7 bases. The CDR3 length is 15 residues. J lost 5 bases, V lost 6 bases, and 13 bases had no gene match. The V gene's germline CDR1 is SGHAT and CDR2 FQNNGV. This CDR3 reads CASSSWGGRRDEQYF. DNA for the CDR3: TGTGCCAGCAGTTCCTGGGGAGGGAGGAGGGACGAGCAGTACTTC.

This clone was picked up one time. CDR3 amino acids: CAISGDRDTEAFF. The DNA of the CDR3 is TGTGCCATCAGTGGGGACAGGGACACTGAAGCTTTCTTT. The chain carries TRBV10-3 and TRBJ1-1; 9 bases are shared with TRBD1. The CDR3 loop spans 13 amino acids. The J segment lost 3 bases and the V segment lost 4 bases, leaving 0 bases of the junction unmatched. Germline values: CDR1 ENHRY, CDR2 SYGVKD.

The chain combines TRBV19 with TRBJ1-2; no definite D call. Germline lookup yields CDR1 LNHDA and CDR2 SQIVND (reference sequence). This CDR3 region has 16 residues. V lost 3 bases and J lost 4, with 18 bases in between. The CDR3 loop reads CASSITRSVNPYGYTF. CDR3 bases: TGTGCCAGTAGTATTACCAGGTCCGTTAACCCCTATGGCTACACCTTC. Supplemented by reference TRBV19 and TRBJ1-2, the full variable domain reads DGGITQSPKYLFRKEGQNVTLSCEQNLNHDAMYWYRQDPGQGLRLIYYSQIVNDFQKGDIAEGYSVSREKKESFPLTVTSAQKNPTAFYLCASSITRSVNPYGYTFGSGTRLTVV.

The chain is built from TRBV5-1 and TRBJ1-1; perhaps TRBD1 as D (5 bases). V shed 2 bases and J shed 1 base, with 12 bases lying between them. Per the germline V gene, CDR1 is SGHRS and CDR2 is YFSETQ. The CDR3 covers 15 residues. CDR3 sequence reads: CASSLDRTENTEAFF. The CDR3 nucleotides read TGCGCCAGCAGCTTAGACAGAACAGAGAACACTGAAGCTTTCTTT. Combining the CDR3 with reference TRBV5-1 and TRBJ1-1 gives the whole variable domain KAGVTQTPRYLIKTRGQQVTLSCSPISGHRSVSWYQQTPGQGLQFLFEYFSETQRNKGNFPGRFSGRQFSNSRSEMNVSTLELGDSALYLCASSLDRTENTEAFFGQGTRLTVV.

The chain links TRBV7-6 to TRBJ2-7, with D tentatively TRBD2 (6 bases). Germline V CDR1 and CDR2: SGHVS, FNYEAQ. The length of the CDR3 is 15 residues. Between the trimmed V and J ends, which lost 7 bases and 0 bases, there was a span of 16 bases. The CDR3 DNA reads TGTGCCAGCACCCCCGGGACTGGGAGCTCCTACGAGCAGTACTTC. Protein sequence: CASTPGTGSSYEQYF.

V and J are TRBV28 and TRBJ1-5; D is possibly TRBD1 (5 bases). CDR3 length: 15 amino acids. Trimming pared 3 bases from V and 3 bases from J, leaving 12 bases between. Germline lookup yields CDR1 MDHEN and CDR2 SYDVKM. CDR3 in amino acids: CASSLGGGNNQPQHF. Written as DNA, the CDR3 is TGTGCCAGCAGTTTGGGTGGGGGGAACAATCAGCCCCAGCATTTT.

This chain joins TRBV5-1 and TRBJ1-1; D is uncertain. This CDR3 comprises 16 residues. The V end was cut by 3 bases, the J end by 4 bases, with 19 bases between. Germline V lookup: CDR1 SGHRS, CDR2 YFSETQ. The DNA for the CDR3 is TGCGCCAGCAGCTCGACGCCTTTAGGTGGGAGCACTGAAGCTTTCTTT. Translated: CASSSTPLGGSTEAFF.